This T cell receptor beta chain was profiled in a study of T cells after posttransplantation cyclophosphamide. Clones were sequenced by immunoSEQ multiplex PCR, and TCRdb holds only the in-frame ones, with some missing. This sample carries around 34,000 clones, none of them present only once. V shed 7 bases and J shed 4 bases, with 12 bases lying between them. Germline CDR1 and CDR2: SGDLS and YYNGEE. The CDR3 runs to 14 residues. There are a few counts of this clone. This TCR was recovered from a man aged 50-59 years in good health, CMV-negative, and a related stem cell transplant donor. The sample comprised PBMCs. This chain connects TRBV9 to TRBJ2-6, with D possibly matching TRBD1 (5 bases). In nucleotides, the CDR3 is TGTGCCAGCTCTAAAGGGGCGGGGGCCAACGTCCTGACTTTC. Translating it yields CASSKGAGANVLTF.